Listed below are T cell receptor beta chains from one sample, sequenced in a study of blood T cell repertoires in COVID-19. Repertoires were generated with immunoSEQ multiplex PCR, while TCRdb's copy carries only in-frame clones and drops some. The table includes approximately 99,000 clones, roughly 78% detected once. Sample: peripheral blood. The receptors derive from a woman of 80 years or more with active or convalescent COVID-19. The CDR3 runs from the conserved cysteine through the conserved F or W. The D gene is left open where the match is weak. Expanded clones are given a class, and other clones once, few, many or no size at all.

clone size: NA; D gene: NA; J gene: TRBJ2-3; CDR3 length: 12; V gene: TRBV5-1; CDR3 DNA: TGCGCCAGCAGCTTGGGGAGTGATACGCAGTATTTT; CDR3 protein: CASSLGSDTQYF
clone size: NA; D gene: NA; J gene: TRBJ2-2; CDR3 length: 20; V gene: TRBV2; CDR3 DNA: TGTGCCAGCAGTGAAGGGCCAGGGTTTGAAGAGACGCATAGGGCCGGGGAGCTGTTTTTT; CDR3 protein: CASSEGPGFEETHRAGELFF
clone size: NA; D gene: TRBD2; J gene: TRBJ2-7; CDR3 length: 15; V gene: TRBV25-1; CDR3 DNA: TGTGCCAGCAGTGACCCCGGGACTAGCGACTACGAGCAGTACTTC; CDR3 protein: CASSDPGTSDYEQYF
clone size: NA; D gene: TRBD2; J gene: TRBJ2-7; CDR3 length: 15; V gene: TRBV5-4; CDR3 DNA: TGTGCCAGCAGTCCCCCCGGGACTACGTACTACGAGCAGTACTTC; CDR3 protein: CASSPPGTTYYEQYF
clone size: few; D gene: TRBD1; J gene: TRBJ2-1; CDR3 length: 12; V gene: TRBV7-9; CDR3 DNA: TGTGCCAGCAGTCGACAGGGCGATGAGCAGTTCTTC; CDR3 protein: CASSRQGDEQFF
clone size: once; D gene: TRBD1; J gene: TRBJ1-1; CDR3 length: 14; V gene: TRBV6-5; CDR3 DNA: TGTGCCAGCAGCCAGGGACAGGGAAACACTGAAGCTTTCTTT; CDR3 protein: CASSQGQGNTEAFF
clone size: few; D gene: TRBD2; J gene: TRBJ2-1; CDR3 length: 16; V gene: TRBV7-6; CDR3 DNA: TGTGCCAGCAGCTTCGGGACTAGCGGGACCTACAATGAGCAGTTCTTC; CDR3 protein: CASSFGTSGTYNEQFF
clone size: NA; D gene: NA; J gene: TRBJ2-2; CDR3 length: 14; V gene: TRBV9; CDR3 DNA: TGTGCCAGCAGCGTAGCCACTAGCACCGGGGAGCTGTTTTTT; CDR3 protein: CASSVATSTGELFF
clone size: few; D gene: NA; J gene: TRBJ1-1; CDR3 length: 13; V gene: TRBV29-1; CDR3 DNA: TGCAGCGGGGGACAAACCATGAACACTGAAGCTTTCTTT; CDR3 protein: CSGGQTMNTEAFF
clone size: few; D gene: TRBD2; J gene: TRBJ2-3; CDR3 length: 18; V gene: TRBV6-1; CDR3 DNA: TGTGCCAGCAGTGGAAGGATTCTAGCGGGAGTTGTGGCAGATACGCAGTATTTT; CDR3 protein: CASSGRILAGVVADTQYF
clone size: NA; D gene: NA; J gene: TRBJ2-1; CDR3 length: 13; V gene: TRBV11-3; CDR3 DNA: TGTGCCAGCAGCTTAGAGGGCCCTGGGGAGCAGTTCTTC; CDR3 protein: CASSLEGPGEQFF
clone size: few; D gene: TRBD1; J gene: TRBJ1-1; CDR3 length: 16; V gene: TRBV25-1; CDR3 DNA: TGTGCCAGCAGTGAATCCTGGACAGGCTTGAACACTGAAGCTTTCTTT; CDR3 protein: CASSESWTGLNTEAFF
clone size: NA; D gene: TRBD1; J gene: TRBJ2-1; CDR3 length: 14; V gene: TRBV5-6; CDR3 DNA: TGTGCCAGCATCCACAGGGGGGTATTGAATGAGCAGTTCTTC; CDR3 protein: CASIHRGVLNEQFF
clone size: NA; D gene: TRBD2; J gene: TRBJ2-3; CDR3 length: 17; V gene: TRBV20-1; CDR3 DNA: TGCAGTGCTAGTCCACTAGCGGGAGTAGTCAGCACAGATACGCAGTATTTT; CDR3 protein: CSASPLAGVVSTDTQYF
clone size: NA; D gene: TRBD1; J gene: TRBJ2-2; CDR3 length: 15; V gene: TRBV27; CDR3 DNA: TGTGCCAGCCGGATCGACAGGGGGACTACCGGGGAGCTGTTTTTT; CDR3 protein: CASRIDRGTTGELFF
clone size: NA; D gene: TRBD1; J gene: TRBJ1-1; CDR3 length: 16; V gene: TRBV29-1; CDR3 DNA: TGCAGCGTTGAAGTAGCCTCCCGACAGGGGGCGTTTGAAGCTTTCTTT; CDR3 protein: CSVEVASRQGAFEAFF
clone size: NA; D gene: NA; J gene: TRBJ1-2; CDR3 length: 15; V gene: TRBV7-9; CDR3 DNA: TGTGCCAGCAGCTTATTTCAGGCGGGAAACTATGGCTACACCTTC; CDR3 protein: CASSLFQAGNYGYTF
clone size: once; D gene: TRBD1; J gene: TRBJ1-3; CDR3 length: 15; V gene: TRBV13; CDR3 DNA: TGTGCCAGCAGCTTATTTCTACAGGGGGGAAACACCATATATTTT; CDR3 protein: CASSLFLQGGNTIYF
clone size: NA; D gene: NA; J gene: TRBJ2-5; CDR3 length: 15; V gene: TRBV3-1/TRBV3-2; CDR3 DNA: TGTGCCAGCAGCCCCTCGGGGCGGGGCTGGGAGACCCAGTACTTC; CDR3 protein: CASSPSGRGWETQYF
clone size: NA; D gene: NA; J gene: TRBJ1-1; CDR3 length: 14; V gene: TRBV2; CDR3 DNA: TGTGCCAGCAGTGCACAGGCCCAGGGGACTGAAGCTTTCTTT; CDR3 protein: CASSAQAQGTEAFF
clone size: once; D gene: TRBD1; J gene: TRBJ2-1; CDR3 length: 15; V gene: TRBV15; CDR3 DNA: TGTGCCACGGGGAAGGGACAGGGGGTATATGATGAGCAGTTCTTC; CDR3 protein: CATGKGQGVYDEQFF
clone size: NA; D gene: TRBD1; J gene: TRBJ2-7; CDR3 length: 15; V gene: TRBV19; CDR3 DNA: TGTGCCAGTAGTAAGGACAGGGGGAGTTCCTACGAGCAGTACTTC; CDR3 protein: CASSKDRGSSYEQYF
clone size: NA; D gene: TRBD1; J gene: TRBJ1-5; CDR3 length: 15; V gene: TRBV19; CDR3 DNA: TGTGCCAGTCGACAGGGGGCGCTTAGCAATCAGCCCCAGCATTTT; CDR3 protein: CASRQGALSNQPQHF